The clone carrying this TCR beta chain appeared many times. The sample is drawn from a study of CD8 T cells in ankylosing spondylitis. Germline V gene lookup returns CDR1 MGHDK and CDR2 SYGVNS. The CDR3 length is 16 residues. Trimming removed 0 bases from V and 2 bases from J; junction bases left unmatched: 6. TCRdb passed the 5' RACE reads through MiXCR, listing each CDR3 protein once. The sample consists of 250,000 to 300,000 distinct CDR3 sequences, 15% to 20% of them appearing once. The rearrangement joins TRBV25-1 to TRBJ2-5, with 7 bases identical to TRBD2. The TCR comes from a male donor with ankylosing spondylitis or in good health (not recorded which). Input material: blood, either unsorted or a sorted T cell fraction (not recorded which). The CDR3 sequence: CASSEYWNGGQETQYF. CDR3 bases: TGTGCCAGCAGTGAATATTGGAACGGGGGGCAAGAGACCCAGTACTTC.